This T cell receptor beta chain was sequenced during a study of shared clonotypes between healthy human individuals. Study-level results: Across a handful of donors, naive CD4 shared around 5.3%, naive CD8 more than 3%, memory CD4 about 2.5%, memory CD8 more than 0.35%. Owing to a small donor count, the genetic and exposure-history diversity represented was limited.

Every immunoSEQ plate was one replicate of a subset's evenly spread DNA. Produced via immunoSEQ multiplex PCR; TCRdb's table is partial and in-frame only. The profile covers under 120,000 clones, with about 70% appearing a single time and about 24% taken by the ten largest. On this clone: What it binds is unknown. This CDR3 is also generated by other DNA sequences in the sample.

CD45RO+ cells plus CCR7-negative CD45RA+ TemRA cells formed CD8 memory. This CDR3 is 14 amino acids long. Germline CDR1 reads MNHEY; CDR2 reads SMNVEV (reference sequence). The V and J ends lost 5 bases and 5 bases, in that order; junction bases with no gene match: 5. V and J are TRBV27 and TRBJ1-5; TRBD1 matches at 8 bases. The sequencing sample was made of memory CD8+ T cells sorted from blood. Subset noted: CD45RO+ cells pooled with CCR7-negative TemRA cells. This clonotype was sampled from a woman aged 25 to 39 in good health. The CDR3 spells CASSPQGDHQPQHF. The CDR3 nucleotides read TGTGCCAGCAGTCCACAGGGGGACCATCAGCCCCAGCATTTT.